This T cell receptor beta chain is drawn from a study of cytomegalovirus exposure and HLA in healthy donors. General observations from the study: Available immune exposure information covered CMV serostatus only. For most TCR sequences rarity was the rule, although some public TCRs occurred in many donors. Upon later analysis, TCR association rates were observed to vary by HLA locus, being highest for DRB1 and lowest for HLA-C. Later analysis identified a missense DCLRE1C variant that was linked to TCR beta V- and J-gene trimming.

This CDR3 contains 14 residues. Trimming took 6 bases from V and 5 from J; bases not matched to a gene: 6. In germline, CDR1 is MDHEN, CDR2 SYDVKM. PCR primers comprised 60 Vbeta and 13 Jbeta primers. The repertoire was sequenced with immunoSEQ multiplex PCR; TCRdb's copy has only in-frame clones and lacks some. The sample has tens of thousands of clones, 78% seen once. As regards this clone: Its specificity is not known.

This chain links TRBV28 with TRBJ2-3; 9 positions match TRBD2. The receptor was derived from a male donor in good health and CMV-seropositive. Material for sequencing was PBMCs. The CDR3 DNA reads as TGTGCCAGCAGCTTAGCGGGAGTTAGAGATACGCAGTATTTT. Protein product: CASSLAGVRDTQYF.